This is a list of T cell receptor beta chains from one sample in a study of T cells after yellow fever vaccination. TCRdb re-derived calls from the 5' RACE reads in MiXCR, one entry per CDR3 protein. The data contain a few hundred thousand distinct CDR3 sequences, 8% to 9.5% of them singletons. Material: PBMCs, obtained 45 days after the first yellow fever vaccination. The receptors here all came from a young man who received the YFV17D yellow fever vaccine. The CDR3 runs from the conserved cysteine through the conserved F or W. The D gene is left open where the match is weak. Expanded clones are given a class, and other clones once, few, many or no size at all.

clone_size j_call v_call d_call cdr3_aa cdr3_nt
- TRBJ1-1 TRBV29-1 - CSVHLDTEAFF TGCAGCGTCCATCTGGACACTGAAGCTTTCTTT
few TRBJ2-5 TRBV3-1 - CASSHNRRTQYF TGTGCCAGCAGCCATAACAGGAGGACCCAGTACTTC
few TRBJ1-1 TRBV4-1 - CASSQGGFAFGPEAFF TGCGCCAGCAGCCAAGGTGGATTTGCCTTCGGGCCTGAAGCTTTCTTT
many TRBJ1-2 TRBV4-3 - CASSQVGGINYGYTF TGCGCCAGCAGCCAAGTGGGGGGTATCAACTATGGCTACACCTTC
- TRBJ1-5 TRBV18 - CASSPENNQPQHF TGTGCCAGCTCACCGGAGAATAATCAGCCCCAGCATTTT
few TRBJ2-1 TRBV11-2 TRBD2 CASSFTSGQAYNEQFF TGTGCCAGCAGCTTTACTAGCGGTCAAGCCTACAATGAGCAGTTCTTC
few TRBJ1-4 TRBV18 - CASSQGTVPTNEKLFF TGTGCCAGCTCACAAGGGACGGTCCCAACTAATGAAAAACTGTTTTTT
few TRBJ2-1 TRBV5-1 - CASSPNRADEQFF TGCGCCAGCAGCCCAAACAGGGCGGACGAGCAGTTCTTC
- TRBJ1-2 TRBV21-1 - CASSKDGHFEASYGYTF TGTGCCAGCAGCAAAGACGGCCACTTTGAAGCTTCCTATGGCTACACCTTC
few TRBJ1-1 TRBV6-2/TRBV6-3 - CASSYQAEAFF TGTGCCAGCAGTTATCAGGCAGAAGCTTTCTTT
- TRBJ2-1 TRBV4-3 - CASSQEGPAEYNEQFF TGCGCCAGCAGCCAAGAAGGGCCAGCCGAATACAATGAGCAGTTCTTC
- TRBJ2-5 TRBV18 - CASSPPTLETQYF TGTGCCAGCTCACCGCCAACCTTGGAGACCCAGTACTTC
few TRBJ2-3 TRBV5-1 - CASSLALLRTSSTDTQYF TGCGCCAGCAGCTTGGCCCTGTTAAGAACCTCTAGCACAGATACGCAGTATTTT
many TRBJ2-3 TRBV11-1 TRBD2 CASSQSLTSGSFVDTQYF TGTGCCAGCAGCCAATCACTCACTAGCGGATCATTCGTAGATACGCAGTATTTT
many TRBJ1-2 TRBV5-8 - CASSLTGTTKTNYGYTF TGTGCCAGCAGCTTGACAGGAACAACGAAAACTAACTATGGCTACACCTTC
- TRBJ2-1 TRBV5-1 - CASSLDGRGYNEQFF TGCGCCAGCAGCTTGGATGGCAGGGGTTACAATGAGCAGTTCTTC
- TRBJ1-5 TRBV6-1 - CASSEAGLNQPQHF TGTGCCAGCAGTGAAGCCGGCCTCAATCAGCCCCAGCATTTT
- TRBJ1-4 TRBV7-2 - CASSSWTHNEKLFF TGTGCCAGCAGCTCCTGGACGCACAACGAAAAACTGTTTTTT
few TRBJ2-7 TRBV11-1 - CASSPTSSSSYSYEQYF TGTGCCAGCAGCCCGACCTCTAGCTCAAGCTACTCCTACGAGCAGTACTTC
few TRBJ2-2 TRBV7-9 TRBD2 CASLAGGSPGELFF TGTGCCAGCTTGGCGGGGGGGTCCCCCGGGGAGCTGTTTTTT
few TRBJ1-1 TRBV3-1 - CASSQGVGRGLAEAFF TGTGCCAGCAGCCAAGGGGTCGGCAGGGGCCTCGCTGAAGCTTTCTTT
- TRBJ1-6 TRBV11-2 TRBD1 CASSRTGTGMTASPLHF TGTGCCAGCAGCCGTACCGGGACAGGGATGACTGCTTCACCCCTCCACTTT
many TRBJ2-1 TRBV6-4 TRBD2 CASSKSGGAMDEQFF TGTGCCAGCAGTAAAAGCGGGGGGGCAATGGATGAGCAGTTCTTC
few TRBJ1-5 TRBV7-2 - CASSFSLGNQPQHF TGTGCCAGCAGCTTCTCTCTAGGCAATCAGCCCCAGCATTTT
many TRBJ2-3 TRBV20-1 TRBD2 CSAYRPGLAGGRTDTQYF TGCAGTGCGTATCGGCCGGGACTAGCGGGGGGCCGCACAGATACGCAGTATTTT
- TRBJ1-6 TRBV27 TRBD1 CASSFSQTGRMANSPLHF TGTGCCAGCAGTTTTTCTCAGACAGGGCGAATGGCTAATTCACCCCTCCACTTT
few TRBJ2-2 TRBV20-1 TRBD1 CSANRQGGTGELFF TGCAGTGCTAACAGACAGGGGGGCACCGGGGAGCTGTTTTTT
few TRBJ1-6 TRBV7-9 - CASSLGSRANSPLHF TGTGCCAGCAGCTTAGGGTCCAGGGCCAATTCACCCCTCCACTTT
few TRBJ2-2 TRBV27 TRBD2 CASSSRLAAGELFF TGTGCCAGCAGTTCCCGACTAGCGGCCGGGGAGCTGTTTTTT
many TRBJ2-7 TRBV10-3 TRBD2 CARPGCGGSDYEQYF TGTGCCAGGCCCGGGTGCGGGGGTAGCGACTACGAGCAGTACTTC
many TRBJ2-1 TRBV6-5 TRBD2 CASSSWGGNEQFF TGTGCCAGCAGTTCCTGGGGGGGCAATGAGCAGTTCTTC